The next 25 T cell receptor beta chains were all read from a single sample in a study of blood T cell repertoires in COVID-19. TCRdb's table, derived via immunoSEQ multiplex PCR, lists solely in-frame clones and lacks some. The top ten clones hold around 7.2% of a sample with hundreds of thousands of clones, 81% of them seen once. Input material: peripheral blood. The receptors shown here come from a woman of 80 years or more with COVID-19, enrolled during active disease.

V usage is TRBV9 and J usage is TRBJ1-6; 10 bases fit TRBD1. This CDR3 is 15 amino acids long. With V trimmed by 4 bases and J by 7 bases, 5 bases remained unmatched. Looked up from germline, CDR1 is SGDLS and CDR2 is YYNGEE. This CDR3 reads CASSLDRGLNSPLHF. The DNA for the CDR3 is TGTGCCAGCAGCCTCGACAGGGGGCTCAATTCACCCCTCCACTTT.

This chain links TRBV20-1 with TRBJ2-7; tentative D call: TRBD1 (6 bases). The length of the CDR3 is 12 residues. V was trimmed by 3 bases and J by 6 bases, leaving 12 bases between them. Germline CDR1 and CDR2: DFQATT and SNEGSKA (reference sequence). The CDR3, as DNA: TGCAGTGCTAGTCGGACAGCCGGCGAGCAGTACTTC. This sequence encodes CSASRTAGEQYF.

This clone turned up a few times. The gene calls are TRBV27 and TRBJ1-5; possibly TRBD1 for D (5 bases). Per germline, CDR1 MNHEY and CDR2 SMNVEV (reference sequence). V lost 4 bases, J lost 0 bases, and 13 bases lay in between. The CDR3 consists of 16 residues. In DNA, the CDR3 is TGTGCCAGCAGTTCGCAGGGTATACCTAGCAATCAGCCCCAGCATTTT. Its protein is CASSSQGIPSNQPQHF.

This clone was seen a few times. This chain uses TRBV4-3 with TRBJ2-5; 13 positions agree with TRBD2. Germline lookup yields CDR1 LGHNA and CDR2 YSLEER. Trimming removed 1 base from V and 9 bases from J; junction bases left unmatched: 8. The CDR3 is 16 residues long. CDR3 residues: CASSQGWGTSGEAQYF. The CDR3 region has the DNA TGCGCCAGCAGCCAAGGCTGGGGGACTAGCGGGGAGGCCCAGTACTTC.

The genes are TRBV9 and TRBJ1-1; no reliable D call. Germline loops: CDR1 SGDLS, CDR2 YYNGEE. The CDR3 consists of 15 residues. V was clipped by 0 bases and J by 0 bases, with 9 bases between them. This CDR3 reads CASSVGLRMNTEAFF. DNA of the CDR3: TGTGCCAGCAGCGTAGGTTTGAGAATGAACACTGAAGCTTTCTTT.

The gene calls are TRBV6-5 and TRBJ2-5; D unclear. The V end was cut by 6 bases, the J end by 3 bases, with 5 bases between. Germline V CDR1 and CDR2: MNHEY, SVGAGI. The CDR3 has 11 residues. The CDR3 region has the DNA TGTGCCAGCAGACTAAAAGAGACCCAGTACTTC. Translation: CASRLKETQYF.

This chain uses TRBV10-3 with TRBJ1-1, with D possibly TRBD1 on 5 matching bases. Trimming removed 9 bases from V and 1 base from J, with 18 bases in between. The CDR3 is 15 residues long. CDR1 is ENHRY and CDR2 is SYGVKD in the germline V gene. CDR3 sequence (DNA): TGTGCCATTGGATCTCCAGGGAAGGGGAACACTGAAGCTTTCTTT. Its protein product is CAIGSPGKGNTEAFF.

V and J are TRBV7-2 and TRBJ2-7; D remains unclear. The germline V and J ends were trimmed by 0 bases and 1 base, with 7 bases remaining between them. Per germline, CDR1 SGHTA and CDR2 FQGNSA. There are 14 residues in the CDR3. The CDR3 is CASSLAGRSYEQYF. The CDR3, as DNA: TGTGCCAGCAGCTTAGCTGGTAGATCCTACGAGCAGTACTTC.

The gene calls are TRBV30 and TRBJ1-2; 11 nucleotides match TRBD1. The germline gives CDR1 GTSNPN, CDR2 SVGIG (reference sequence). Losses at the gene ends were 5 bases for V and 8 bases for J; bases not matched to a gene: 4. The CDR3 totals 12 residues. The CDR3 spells CAWERTGGGYTF. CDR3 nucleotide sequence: TGTGCCTGGGAAAGGACAGGGGGCGGCTACACCTTC.

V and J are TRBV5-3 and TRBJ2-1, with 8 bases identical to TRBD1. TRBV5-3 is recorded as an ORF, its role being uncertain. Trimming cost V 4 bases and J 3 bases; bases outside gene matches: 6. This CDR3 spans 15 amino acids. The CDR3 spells CARSIRDRHYNEQFF. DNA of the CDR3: TGTGCCAGAAGCATCCGGGACAGGCACTACAATGAGCAGTTCTTC.

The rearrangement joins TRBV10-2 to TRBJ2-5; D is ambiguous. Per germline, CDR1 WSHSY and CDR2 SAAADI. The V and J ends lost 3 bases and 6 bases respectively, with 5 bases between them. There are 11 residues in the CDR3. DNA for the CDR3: TGCGCCAGCAGTGAAGAGAAGACCCAGTACTTC. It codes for CASSEEKTQYF.

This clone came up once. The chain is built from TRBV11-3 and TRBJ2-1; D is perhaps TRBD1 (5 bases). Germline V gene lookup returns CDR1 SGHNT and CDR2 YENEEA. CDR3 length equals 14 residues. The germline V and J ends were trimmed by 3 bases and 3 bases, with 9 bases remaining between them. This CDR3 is CASSFQGGYNEQFF. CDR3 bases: TGTGCCAGCAGCTTCCAGGGTGGCTACAATGAGCAGTTCTTC.

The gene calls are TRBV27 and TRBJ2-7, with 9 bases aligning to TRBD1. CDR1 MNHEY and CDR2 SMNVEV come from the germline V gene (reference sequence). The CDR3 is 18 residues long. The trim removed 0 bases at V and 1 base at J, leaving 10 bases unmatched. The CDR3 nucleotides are TGTGCCAGCAGTTTATCGGCCCGAGGGGACAGGGAATCCTACGAGCAGTACTTC. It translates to CASSLSARGDRESYEQYF.

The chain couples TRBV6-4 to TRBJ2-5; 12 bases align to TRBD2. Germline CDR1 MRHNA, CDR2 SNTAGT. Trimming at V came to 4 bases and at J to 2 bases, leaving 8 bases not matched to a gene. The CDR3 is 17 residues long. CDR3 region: CASSAGLAGVLQETQYF. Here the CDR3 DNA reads TGTGCCAGCAGTGCGGGACTAGCGGGCGTCCTTCAAGAGACCCAGTACTTC.

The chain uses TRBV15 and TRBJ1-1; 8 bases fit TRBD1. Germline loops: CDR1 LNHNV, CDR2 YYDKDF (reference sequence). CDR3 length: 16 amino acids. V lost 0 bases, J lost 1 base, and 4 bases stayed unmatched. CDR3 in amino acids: CATSRDRTGWNTEAFF. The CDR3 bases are TGTGCCACCAGCAGAGATAGGACAGGGTGGAACACTGAAGCTTTCTTT.

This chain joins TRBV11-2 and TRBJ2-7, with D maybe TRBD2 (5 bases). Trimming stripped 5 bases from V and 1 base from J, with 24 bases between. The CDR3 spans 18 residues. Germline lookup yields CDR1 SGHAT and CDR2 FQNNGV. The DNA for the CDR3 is TGTGCCAGCAGCGTCCAGCCCCTCTCCGGGATTTCGTCCTACGAGCAGTACTTC. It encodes CASSVQPLSGISSYEQYF.

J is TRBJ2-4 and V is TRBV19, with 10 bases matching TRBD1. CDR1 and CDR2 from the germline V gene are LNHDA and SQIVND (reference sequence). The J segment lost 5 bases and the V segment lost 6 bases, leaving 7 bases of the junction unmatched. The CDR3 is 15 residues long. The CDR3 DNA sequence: TGTGCCAGTAGGGGGATCGGGACAGGGGAAAACATTCAGTACTTC. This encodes CASRGIGTGENIQYF.

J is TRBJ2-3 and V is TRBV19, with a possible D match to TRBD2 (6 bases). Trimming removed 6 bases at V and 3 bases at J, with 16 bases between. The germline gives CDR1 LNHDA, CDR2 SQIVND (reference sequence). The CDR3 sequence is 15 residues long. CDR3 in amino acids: CASSSWGGVTDTQYF. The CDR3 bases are TGTGCCAGTAGCTCCTGGGGAGGCGTTACAGATACGCAGTATTTT.

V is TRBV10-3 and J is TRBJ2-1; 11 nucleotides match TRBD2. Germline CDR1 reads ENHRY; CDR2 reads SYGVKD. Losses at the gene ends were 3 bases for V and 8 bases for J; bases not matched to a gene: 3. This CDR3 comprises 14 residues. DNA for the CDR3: TGTGCCATCAGTGATAGCGGGGGGGCCCATGAGCAGTTCTTC. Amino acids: CAISDSGGAHEQFF.

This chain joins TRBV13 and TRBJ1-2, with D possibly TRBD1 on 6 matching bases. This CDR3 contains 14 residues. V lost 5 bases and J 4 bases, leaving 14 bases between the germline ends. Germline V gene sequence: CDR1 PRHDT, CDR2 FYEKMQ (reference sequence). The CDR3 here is CASSAGQYSYGYTF. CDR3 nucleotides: TGTGCCAGCAGCGCAGGACAGTACTCCTATGGCTACACCTTC.

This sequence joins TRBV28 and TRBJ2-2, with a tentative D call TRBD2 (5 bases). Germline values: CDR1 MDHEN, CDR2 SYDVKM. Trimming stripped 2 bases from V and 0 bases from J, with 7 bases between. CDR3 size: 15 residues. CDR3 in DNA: TGTGCCAGCAGTTTACCGGGATCGAACACCGGGGAGCTGTTTTTT. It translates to CASSLPGSNTGELFF.

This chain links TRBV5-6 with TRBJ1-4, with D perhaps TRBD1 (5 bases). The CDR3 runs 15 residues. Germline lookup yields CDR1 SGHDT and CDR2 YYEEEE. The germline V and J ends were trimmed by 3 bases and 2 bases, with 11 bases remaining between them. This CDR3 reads CASSSPGSTNEKLFF. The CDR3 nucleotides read TGTGCCAGCAGCTCCCCAGGGTCCACTAATGAAAAACTGTTTTTT.

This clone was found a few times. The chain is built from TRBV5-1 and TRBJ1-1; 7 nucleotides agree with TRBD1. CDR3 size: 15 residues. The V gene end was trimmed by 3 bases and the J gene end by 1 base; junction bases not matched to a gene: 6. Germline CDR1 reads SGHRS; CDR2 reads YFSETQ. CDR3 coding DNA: TGCGCCAGCAGCTCTCAGACAGGGAGGAACACTGAAGCTTTCTTT. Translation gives CASSSQTGRNTEAFF. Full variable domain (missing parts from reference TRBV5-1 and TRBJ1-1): KAGVTQTPRYLIKTRGQQVTLSCSPISGHRSVSWYQQTPGQGLQFLFEYFSETQRNKGNFPGRFSGRQFSNSRSEMNVSTLELGDSALYLCASSSQTGRNTEAFFGQGTRLTVV.

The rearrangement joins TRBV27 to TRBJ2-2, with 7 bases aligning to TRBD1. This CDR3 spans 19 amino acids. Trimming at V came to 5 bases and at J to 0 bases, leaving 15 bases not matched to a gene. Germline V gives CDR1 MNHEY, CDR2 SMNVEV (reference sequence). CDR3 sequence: CASSARQGRTKANTGELFF. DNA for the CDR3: TGTGCCAGCAGTGCCCGACAGGGACGGACCAAGGCGAACACCGGGGAGCTGTTTTTT.

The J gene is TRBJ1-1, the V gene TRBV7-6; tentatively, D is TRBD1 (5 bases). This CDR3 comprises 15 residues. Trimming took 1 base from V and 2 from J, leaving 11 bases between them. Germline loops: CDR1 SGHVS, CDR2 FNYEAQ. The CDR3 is CASSLGVQGNTEAFF. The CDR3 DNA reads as TGTGCCAGCAGCTTAGGAGTCCAGGGTAACACTGAAGCTTTCTTT.